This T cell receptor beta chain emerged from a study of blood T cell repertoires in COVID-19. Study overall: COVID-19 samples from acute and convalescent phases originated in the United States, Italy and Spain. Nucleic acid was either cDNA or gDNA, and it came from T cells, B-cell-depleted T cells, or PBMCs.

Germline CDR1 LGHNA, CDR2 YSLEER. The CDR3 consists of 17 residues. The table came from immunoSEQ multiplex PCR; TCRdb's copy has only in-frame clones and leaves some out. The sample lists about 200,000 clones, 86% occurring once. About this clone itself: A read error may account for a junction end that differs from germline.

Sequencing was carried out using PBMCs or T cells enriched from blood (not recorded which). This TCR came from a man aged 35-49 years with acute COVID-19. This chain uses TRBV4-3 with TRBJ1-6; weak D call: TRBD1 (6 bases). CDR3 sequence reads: CASSQVYRGGYYSPLHF. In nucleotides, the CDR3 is TGCGCCAGCAGCCAAGTGTATAGGGGGGGCTATTATTCACCCCTCCACTTT.